This entry describes one T cell receptor (beta chain). What it recognizes is unknown. Trimming took off 5 bases at V and 13 bases at J, with 18 bases between the two ends. The length of the CDR3 is 13 residues. Germline CDR1 and CDR2: LNHDA and SQIVND (reference sequence). TCRdb independently ran MiXCR on the 5' RACE reads; one entry per CDR3 protein. The sample records 70,000 to 100,000 distinct CDR3 sequences, more than 12% being singletons. This entry belongs to a study of T-cell memory formation after mild COVID-19. Study context: TCR clustering was largely donor specific. General study points: Second-wave clones with a day 37 peak had unconfirmed SARS-CoV-2 specificity.

This TCR came from a man between 18 and 29 years old who had mild COVID-19 (a few samples of this study predate the infection). Cell type and time point are not known. This rearrangement joins TRBV19 to TRBJ2-1; D remains unclear. What was sequenced was PBMCs or a T cell subset sorted from them (not recorded which). The DNA of the CDR3 is TGTGCCAGTAGTCCATATCCCCCCGTCGTACAGTTCTTC. It encodes CASSPYPPVVQFF.